This T cell receptor beta chain stems from a study of CD8 T cells in ankylosing spondylitis. Study observations and caveats: Disease-associated clones were reportedly significantly overrepresented in matched ankylosing spondylitis synovial fluid. A TCR beta motif of eight highly homologous variants appeared characteristic of ankylosing spondylitis blood.

The sample holds a few counts of this clonotype. The target antigen is unknown. This CDR3 is 14 amino acids long. V was pared by 5 bases and J by 6 bases, with 17 bases between. Per the germline V gene, CDR1 is DFQATT and CDR2 is SNEGSKA (reference sequence). In making TCR beta libraries, quantitative 5'-RACE with molecular barcodes was used. Each CDR3 protein gets one entry after TCRdb re-called the 5' RACE reads with MiXCR. This sample yields 300,000 to 400,000 distinct CDR3 sequences, of which roughly 12% are seen a single time; about a tenth belongs to the top ten. The J gene is TRBJ2-4, the V gene TRBV20-1; possibly TRBD1 or TRBD2 for D (6 bases each). Sequenced sample: blood, either unsorted or a sorted T cell fraction (not recorded which). The receptor was derived from a female donor with ankylosing spondylitis or in good health (not recorded which). CDR3 DNA sequence: TGCAGTGCTGATAAACAGGGAGCGGGAAACATTCAGTACTTC. Translated: CSADKQGAGNIQYF.